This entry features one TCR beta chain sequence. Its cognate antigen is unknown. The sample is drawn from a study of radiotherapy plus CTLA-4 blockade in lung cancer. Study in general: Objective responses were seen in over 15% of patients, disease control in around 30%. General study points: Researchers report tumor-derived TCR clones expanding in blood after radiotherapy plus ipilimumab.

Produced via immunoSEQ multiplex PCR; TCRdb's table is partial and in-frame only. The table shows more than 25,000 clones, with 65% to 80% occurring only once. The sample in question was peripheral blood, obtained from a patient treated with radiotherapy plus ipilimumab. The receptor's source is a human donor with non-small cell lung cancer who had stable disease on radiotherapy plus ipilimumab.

This CDR3 reads CASSYADATNEKLFF. The CDR3 DNA sequence: TGTGCCAGCAGTTACGCGGATGCAACTAATGAAAAACTGTTTTTT. The V call is TRBV6-5, the J call TRBJ1-4; D is unresolved. The CDR3 loop spans 15 amino acids. The V end lost 2 bases, the J end lost 0 bases, and 7 bases lay between the germline ends. CDR1 is MNHEY and CDR2 is SVGAGI in the germline V gene.